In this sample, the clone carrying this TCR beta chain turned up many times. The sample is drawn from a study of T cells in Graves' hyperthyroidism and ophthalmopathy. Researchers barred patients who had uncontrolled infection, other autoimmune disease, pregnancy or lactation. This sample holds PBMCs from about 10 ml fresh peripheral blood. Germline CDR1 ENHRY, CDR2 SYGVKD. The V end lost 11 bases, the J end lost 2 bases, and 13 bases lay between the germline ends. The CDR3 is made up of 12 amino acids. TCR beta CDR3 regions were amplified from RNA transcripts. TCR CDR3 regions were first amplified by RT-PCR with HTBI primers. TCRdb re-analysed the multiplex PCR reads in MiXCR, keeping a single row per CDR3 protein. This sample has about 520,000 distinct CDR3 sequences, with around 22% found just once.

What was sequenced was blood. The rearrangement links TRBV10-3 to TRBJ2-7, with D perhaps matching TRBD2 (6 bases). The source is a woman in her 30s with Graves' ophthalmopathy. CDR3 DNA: TGTGCCGCATCGGAGGGCCCCTACGAGCAGTACTTC. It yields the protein CAASEGPYEQYF.